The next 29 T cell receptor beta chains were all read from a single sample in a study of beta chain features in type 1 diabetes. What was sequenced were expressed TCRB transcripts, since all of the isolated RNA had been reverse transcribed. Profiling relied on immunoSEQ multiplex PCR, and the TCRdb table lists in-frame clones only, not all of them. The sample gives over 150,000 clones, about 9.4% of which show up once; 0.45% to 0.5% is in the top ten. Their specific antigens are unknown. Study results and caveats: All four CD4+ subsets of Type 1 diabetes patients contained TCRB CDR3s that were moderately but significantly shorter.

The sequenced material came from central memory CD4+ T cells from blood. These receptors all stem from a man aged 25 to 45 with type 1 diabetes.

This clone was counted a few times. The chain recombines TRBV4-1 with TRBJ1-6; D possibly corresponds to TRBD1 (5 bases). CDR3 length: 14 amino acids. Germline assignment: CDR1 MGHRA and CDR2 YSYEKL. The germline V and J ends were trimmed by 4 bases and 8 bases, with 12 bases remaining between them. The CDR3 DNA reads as TGCGCCAGCAGCCTTACTGGGGGGGATTCACCCCTCCACTTT. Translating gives CASSLTGGDSPLHF.

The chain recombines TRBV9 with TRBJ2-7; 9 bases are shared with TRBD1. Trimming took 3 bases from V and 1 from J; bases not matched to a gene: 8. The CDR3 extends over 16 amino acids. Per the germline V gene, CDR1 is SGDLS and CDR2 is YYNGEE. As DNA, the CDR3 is TGTGCCAGCAGCGGCACCGGGACAGGGCCTTCCTACGAGCAGTACTTC. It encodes CASSGTGTGPSYEQYF. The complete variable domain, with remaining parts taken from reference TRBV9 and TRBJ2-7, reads DSGVTQTPKHLITATGQRVTLRCSPRSGDLSVYWYQQSLDQGLQFLIQYYNGEERAKGNILERFSAQQFPDLHSELNLSSLELGDSALYFCASSGTGTGPSYEQYFGPGTRLTVT.

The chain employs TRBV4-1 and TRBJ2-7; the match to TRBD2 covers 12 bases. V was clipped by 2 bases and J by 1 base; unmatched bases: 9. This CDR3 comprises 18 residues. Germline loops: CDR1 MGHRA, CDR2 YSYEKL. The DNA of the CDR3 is TGCGCCAGCAGCCAACTACCATCGGGACTAGCGGGTTCCTACGAGCAGTACTTC. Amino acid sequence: CASSQLPSGLAGSYEQYF.

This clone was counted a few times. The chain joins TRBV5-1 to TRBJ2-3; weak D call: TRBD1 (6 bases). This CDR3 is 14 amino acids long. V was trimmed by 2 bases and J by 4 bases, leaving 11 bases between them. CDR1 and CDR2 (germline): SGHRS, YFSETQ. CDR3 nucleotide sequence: TGCGCCAGCAGCTTTGACGAGGGGGCAGATACGCAGTATTTT. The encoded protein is CASSFDEGADTQYF.

CDR3 residues: CASSLNQGKETQYF. In DNA form, the CDR3 reads TGCGCCAGCAGCTTGAATCAGGGAAAAGAGACCCAGTACTTC. This chain uses TRBV5-1 with TRBJ2-5; TRBD1 might be the D (5 bases). The CDR3 has 14 residues. Germline loops: CDR1 SGHRS, CDR2 YFSETQ. The V end was cut by 1 base, the J end by 3 bases, with 10 bases between.

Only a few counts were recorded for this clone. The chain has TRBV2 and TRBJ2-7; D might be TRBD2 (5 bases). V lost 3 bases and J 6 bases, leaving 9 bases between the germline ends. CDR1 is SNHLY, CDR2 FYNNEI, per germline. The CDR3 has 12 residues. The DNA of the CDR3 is TGTGCCAGCAGTGATACTAGGCTCGAGCAGTACTTC. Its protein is CASSDTRLEQYF.

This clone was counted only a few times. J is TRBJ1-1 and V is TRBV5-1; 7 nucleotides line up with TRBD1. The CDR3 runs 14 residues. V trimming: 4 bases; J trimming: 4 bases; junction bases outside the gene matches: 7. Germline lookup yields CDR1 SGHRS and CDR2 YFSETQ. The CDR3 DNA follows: TGCGCCAGCAGCCTTCAGGGGGTCGTCACTGAAGCTTTCTTT. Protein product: CASSLQGVVTEAFF.

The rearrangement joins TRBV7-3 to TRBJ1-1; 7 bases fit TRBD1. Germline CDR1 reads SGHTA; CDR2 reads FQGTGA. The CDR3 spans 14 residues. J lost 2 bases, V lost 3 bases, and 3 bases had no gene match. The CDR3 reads CASSFRGGNTEAFF. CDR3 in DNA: TGTGCCAGCAGCTTCAGAGGGGGCAACACTGAAGCTTTCTTT.

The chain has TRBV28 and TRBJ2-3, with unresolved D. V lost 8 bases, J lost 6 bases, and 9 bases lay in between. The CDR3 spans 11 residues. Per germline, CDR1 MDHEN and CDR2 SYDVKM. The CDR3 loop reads CASWYGDTQYF. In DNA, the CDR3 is TGTGCCAGCTGGTACGGGGATACGCAGTATTTT.

DNA for the CDR3: TGTGCCAGCAGGTTAACAAATGAGCAGTTCTTC. As protein: CASRLTNEQFF. The chain employs TRBV28 and TRBJ2-1; D is ambiguous. CDR1 is MDHEN, CDR2 SYDVKM, per germline. V was trimmed by 6 bases and J by 7 bases, leaving 7 bases between them. The CDR3 contains 11 residues.

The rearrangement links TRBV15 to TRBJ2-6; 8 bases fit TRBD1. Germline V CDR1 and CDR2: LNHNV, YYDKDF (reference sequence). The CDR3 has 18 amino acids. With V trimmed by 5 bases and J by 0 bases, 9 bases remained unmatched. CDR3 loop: CATSGGGQGISGANVLTF. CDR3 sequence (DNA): TGTGCCACCAGCGGGGGAGGACAGGGCATCTCTGGGGCCAACGTCCTGACTTTC.

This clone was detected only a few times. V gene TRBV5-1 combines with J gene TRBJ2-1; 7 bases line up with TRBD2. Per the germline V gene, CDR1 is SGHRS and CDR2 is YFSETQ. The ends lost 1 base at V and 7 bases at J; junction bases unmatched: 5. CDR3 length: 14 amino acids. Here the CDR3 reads CASSLQGGLNEQFF. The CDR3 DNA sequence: TGCGCCAGCAGCTTGCAGGGAGGGCTTAATGAGCAGTTCTTC.

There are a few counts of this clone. The CDR3: CASSWGGRTEAFF. The CDR3 DNA reads as TGTGCCAGCAGCTGGGGAGGGAGAACTGAAGCTTTCTTT. The rearrangement links TRBV13 to TRBJ1-1; no clear D gene. CDR1 PRHDT and CDR2 FYEKMQ come from the germline V gene (reference sequence). V lost 4 bases and J 5 bases, leaving 11 bases between the germline ends. This CDR3 region has 13 residues.

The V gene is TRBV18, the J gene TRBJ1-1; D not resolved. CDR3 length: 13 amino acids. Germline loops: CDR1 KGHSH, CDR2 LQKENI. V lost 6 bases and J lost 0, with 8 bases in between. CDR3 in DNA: TGTGCCAGCTCCGCGGACTTGAACACTGAAGCTTTCTTT. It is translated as CASSADLNTEAFF.

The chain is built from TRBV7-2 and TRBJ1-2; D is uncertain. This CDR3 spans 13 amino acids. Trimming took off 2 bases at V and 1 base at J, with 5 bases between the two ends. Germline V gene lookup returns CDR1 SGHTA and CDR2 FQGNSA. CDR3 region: CASSLQDNYGYTF. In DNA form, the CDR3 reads TGTGCCAGCAGCTTACAGGATAACTATGGCTACACCTTC.

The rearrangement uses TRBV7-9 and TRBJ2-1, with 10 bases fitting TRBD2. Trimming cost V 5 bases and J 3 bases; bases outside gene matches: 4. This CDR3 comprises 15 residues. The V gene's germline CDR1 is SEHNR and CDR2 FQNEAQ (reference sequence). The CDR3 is CASSPSGRGYNEQFF. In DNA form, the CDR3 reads TGTGCCAGCAGCCCGAGCGGGAGGGGCTACAATGAGCAGTTCTTC. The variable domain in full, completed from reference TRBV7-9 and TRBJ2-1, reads DTGVSQNPRHKITKRGQNVTFRCDPISEHNRLYWYRQTLGQGPEFLTYFQNEAQLEKSRLLSDRFSAERPKGSFSTLEIQRTEQGDSAMYLCASSPSGRGYNEQFFGPGTRLTVL.

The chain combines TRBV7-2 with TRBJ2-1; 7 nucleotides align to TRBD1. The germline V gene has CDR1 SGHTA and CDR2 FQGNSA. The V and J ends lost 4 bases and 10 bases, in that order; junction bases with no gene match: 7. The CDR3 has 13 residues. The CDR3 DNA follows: TGTGCCAGCAGCTATGCCAGGGACAGAGAGCAGTTCTTC. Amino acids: CASSYARDREQFF.

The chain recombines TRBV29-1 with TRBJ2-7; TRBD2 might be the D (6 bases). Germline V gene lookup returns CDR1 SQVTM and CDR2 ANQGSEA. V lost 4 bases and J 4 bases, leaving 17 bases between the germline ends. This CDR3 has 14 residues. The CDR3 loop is CSVVGLAERYEQYF. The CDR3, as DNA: TGCAGCGTTGTGGGACTGGCAGAACGTTACGAGCAGTACTTC.

CDR3 bases: TGTGCCAGCACTCGTAATTCGGTGAACACTGAAGCTTTCTTT. The encoded protein is CASTRNSVNTEAFF. The V gene is TRBV6-6, the J gene TRBJ1-1, with D uncertain. Germline assignment: CDR1 MNHNY and CDR2 SVGAGI (reference sequence). The CDR3 totals 14 residues. Trimming removed 7 bases at V and 0 bases at J, with 12 bases between.

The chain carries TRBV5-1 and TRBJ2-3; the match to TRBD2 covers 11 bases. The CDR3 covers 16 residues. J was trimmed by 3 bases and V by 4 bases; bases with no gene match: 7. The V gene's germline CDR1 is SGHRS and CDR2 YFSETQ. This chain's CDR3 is CASSVAGGPRTDTQYF. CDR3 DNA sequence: TGCGCCAGCAGCGTAGCGGGAGGGCCTCGGACAGATACGCAGTATTTT.

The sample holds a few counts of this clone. CDR3 in amino acids: CASSVRDNSYEQYF. The DNA for the CDR3 is TGTGCCAGCAGCGTCAGGGACAATTCCTACGAGCAGTACTTC. The rearrangement uses TRBV9 and TRBJ2-7; TRBD1 is a possible D gene (6 bases). The CDR3 is 14 residues long. CDR1 SGDLS and CDR2 YYNGEE come from the germline V gene. V dropped 2 bases and J dropped 1 base, with 10 bases sitting between them.

CDR3 DNA sequence: TGCGCCAGCAGCCGTAGTAGGAGCCTAGTCTCTGGGGCCAACGTCCTGACTTTC. Protein sequence: CASSRSRSLVSGANVLTF. The chain joins TRBV4-1 to TRBJ2-6; D is undetermined. The V end was cut by 4 bases, the J end by 0 bases, with 16 bases between. Germline V gene data show CDR1 as MGHRA and CDR2 as YSYEKL. There are 18 residues in the CDR3.

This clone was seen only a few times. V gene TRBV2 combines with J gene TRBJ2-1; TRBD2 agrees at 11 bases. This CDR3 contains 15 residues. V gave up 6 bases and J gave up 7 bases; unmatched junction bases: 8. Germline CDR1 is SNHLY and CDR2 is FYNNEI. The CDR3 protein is CASSSRTSGSNEQFF. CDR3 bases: TGTGCCAGCAGCTCCCGGACTAGCGGGTCTAATGAGCAGTTCTTC. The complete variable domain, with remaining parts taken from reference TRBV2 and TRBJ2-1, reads EPEVTQTPSHQVTQMGQEVILRCVPISNHLYFYWYRQILGQKVEFLVSFYNNEISEKSEIFDDQFSVERPDGSNFTLKIRSTKLEDSAMYFCASSSRTSGSNEQFFGPGTRLTVL.

The CDR3 loop is CASSKPLLLYGYTF. As DNA, the CDR3 is TGTGCCAGCAGTAAACCCCTTTTGCTATATGGCTACACCTTC. The chain uses TRBV7-9 and TRBJ1-2; no clear D. CDR3 size: 14 residues. V gave up 6 bases and J gave up 5 bases, with 16 bases separating them. From germline, CDR1 is SEHNR and CDR2 FQNEAQ (reference sequence).

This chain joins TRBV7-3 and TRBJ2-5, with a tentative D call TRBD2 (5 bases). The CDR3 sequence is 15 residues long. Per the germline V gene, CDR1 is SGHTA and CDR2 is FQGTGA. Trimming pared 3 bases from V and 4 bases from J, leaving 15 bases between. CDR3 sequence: CASSFGGGSGETQYF. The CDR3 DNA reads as TGTGCCAGCAGCTTCGGTGGCGGGTCCGGAGAGACCCAGTACTTC.

The CDR3 reads CASSQVGDRDQETQYF. In DNA form, the CDR3 reads TGTGCCAGCAGCCAAGTCGGAGATCGGGACCAAGAGACCCAGTACTTC. The chain recombines TRBV4-2 with TRBJ2-5; D is unresolved. The germline V gene encodes CDR1 LGHNA and CDR2 YNFKEQ. V gave up 1 base and J gave up 0 bases, with 12 bases separating them. This CDR3 contains 16 residues.

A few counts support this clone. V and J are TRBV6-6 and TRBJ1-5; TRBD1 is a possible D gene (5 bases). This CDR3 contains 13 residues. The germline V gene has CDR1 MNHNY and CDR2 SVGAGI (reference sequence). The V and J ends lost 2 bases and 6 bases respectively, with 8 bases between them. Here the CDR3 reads CASSYGGAQPQHF. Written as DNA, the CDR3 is TGTGCCAGCAGTTACGGAGGGGCTCAGCCCCAGCATTTT.

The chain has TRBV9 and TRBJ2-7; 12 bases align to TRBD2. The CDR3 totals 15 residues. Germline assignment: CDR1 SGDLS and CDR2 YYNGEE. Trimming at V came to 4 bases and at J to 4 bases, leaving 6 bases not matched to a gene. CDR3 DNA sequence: TGTGCCAGCAGCCCCAGGACTAGCGGGACTTACGAGCAGTACTTC. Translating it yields CASSPRTSGTYEQYF.

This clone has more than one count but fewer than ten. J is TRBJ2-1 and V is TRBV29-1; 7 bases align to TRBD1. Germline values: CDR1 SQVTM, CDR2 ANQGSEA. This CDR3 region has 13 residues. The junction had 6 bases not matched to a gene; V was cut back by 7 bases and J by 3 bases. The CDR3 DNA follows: TGCAGCGCCTCGGACAGGCTCTACAATGAGCAGTTCTTC. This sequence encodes CSASDRLYNEQFF.